This TCR beta chain was recorded in a study of blood T cell repertoires in COVID-19. Study context: Sites across the United States, Italy and Spain contributed samples from acute and convalescent COVID-19. From T cells, B-cell-depleted T cells, or PBMCs came the material, which was cDNA or gDNA.

V was pared by 0 bases and J by 3 bases, with 7 bases between. CDR1 SGHDT and CDR2 YYEEEE come from the germline V gene. The length of the CDR3 is 15 residues. Profiling relied on immunoSEQ multiplex PCR, and the TCRdb table lists in-frame clones only, not all of them. The table lists roughly 170,000 clones, approximately 87% of them singletons. Sequencing input: peripheral blood. The J gene is TRBJ1-6, the V gene TRBV5-6; D is ambiguous. The clonotype was recovered from an older man with active or convalescent COVID-19. CDR3 protein: CASSLDSFYNSPLHF. CDR3 DNA sequence: TGTGCCAGCAGCTTGGACAGCTTCTATAATTCACCCCTCCACTTT.